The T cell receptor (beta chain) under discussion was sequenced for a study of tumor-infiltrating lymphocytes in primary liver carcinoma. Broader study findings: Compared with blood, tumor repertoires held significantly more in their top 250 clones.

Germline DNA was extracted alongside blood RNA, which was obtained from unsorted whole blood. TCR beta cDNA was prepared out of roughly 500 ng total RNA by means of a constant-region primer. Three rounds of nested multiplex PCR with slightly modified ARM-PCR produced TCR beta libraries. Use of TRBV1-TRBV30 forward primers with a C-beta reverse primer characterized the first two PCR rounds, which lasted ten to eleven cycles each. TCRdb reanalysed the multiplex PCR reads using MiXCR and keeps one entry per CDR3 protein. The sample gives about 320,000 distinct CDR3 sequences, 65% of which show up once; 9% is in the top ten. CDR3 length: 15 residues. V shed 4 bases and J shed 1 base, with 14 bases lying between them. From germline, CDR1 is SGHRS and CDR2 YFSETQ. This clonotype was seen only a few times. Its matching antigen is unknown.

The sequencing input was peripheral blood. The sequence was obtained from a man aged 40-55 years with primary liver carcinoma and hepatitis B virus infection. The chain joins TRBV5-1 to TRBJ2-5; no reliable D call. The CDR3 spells CASSGVRAAQETQYF. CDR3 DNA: TGCGCCAGCAGCGGGGTCCGGGCAGCCCAAGAGACCCAGTACTTC.